A selection of T cell receptor beta chains follows, all from one sample in a study of T cells in Graves' hyperthyroidism and ophthalmopathy. MiXCR was run by TCRdb on the multiplex PCR reads, yielding one entry per CDR3 protein. The sample carries approximately 410,000 distinct CDR3 sequences, roughly an eighth recorded once. The specimen was blood. The receptors here all came from a woman aged 18-29 years with Graves' hyperthyroidism. The CDR3 runs from the conserved cysteine through the conserved F or W. A D gene is named only where the DNA matches it firmly. Each size is once, few, many, or a class for an expanded clone.

v_call,j_call,d_call,clone_size,cdr3_nt,cdr3_aa
TRBV12-3/TRBV12-4,TRBJ1-5,.,many,TGTGCCAGCACCGCGGGCAATCAGCCCCAGCATTTT,CASTAGNQPQHF
TRBV18,TRBJ2-2,.,few,TGTGCCAGCTCACCTCAGGGAACGGCCACCGGGGAGCTGTTTTTT,CASSPQGTATGELFF
TRBV5-1,TRBJ1-5,.,many,TGCGCCAGCAGCTTGGGGGGGTATTCCCAGCCCCAGCATTTT,CASSLGGYSQPQHF
TRBV7-2,TRBJ2-1,TRBD1,few,TGTGCCAGCAGCTTAGAACCAGGGGGCCCTTCTGACAATGAGCAGTTCTTC,CASSLEPGGPSDNEQFF
TRBV27,TRBJ2-1,TRBD1,many,TGTGCCAGCAGTTTCAGGGGGCGGAACAATGAGCAGTTCTTC,CASSFRGRNNEQFF
TRBV10-3,TRBJ2-3,.,many,TGTGCCATCAGTGAATACGCAGCTACTAGCACAGATACGCAGTATTTT,CAISEYAATSTDTQYF
TRBV7-8,TRBJ1-1,.,many,TGTGCCAGCAGCTTGAGCGACGACGGGGTGACTGAAGCTTTCTTT,CASSLSDDGVTEAFF
TRBV20-1,TRBJ2-3,TRBD1,many,TGCAGTGCTTGGGATCCAAGGGGGCCAGATACGCAGTATTTT,CSAWDPRGPDTQYF
TRBV6-1,TRBJ2-3,.,few,TGTGCCAACCGGGACCGTGGGGGCGCAGATACGCAGTATTTT,CANRDRGGADTQYF
TRBV5-1,TRBJ1-1,TRBD1,few,TGCGCCAGCAGCGATACAGGGGGCCCGAACACTGAAGCTTTCTTT,CASSDTGGPNTEAFF
TRBV9,TRBJ1-5,.,many,TGTGCCAGCAGCGTAGAGGGAACAAGGGAGCCCCAGCATTTT,CASSVEGTREPQHF
TRBV2,TRBJ2-1,TRBD2,many,TGTGCCAGCAGAGATCCGGGACTAGTGGGAAATGAGCAGTTCTTC,CASRDPGLVGNEQFF
TRBV30,TRBJ1-3,TRBD1,many,TGTGCCTGTTCTACCTGGGGACAGATCTCTGGAAACACCATATATTTT,CACSTWGQISGNTIYF
TRBV7-3,TRBJ2-6,.,few,TGTGCCAGCAGCCCAAACAGGGGCGGGGCTGGGGCCAACGTCCCGACTTTC,CASSPNRGGAGANVPTF
TRBV7-2,TRBJ2-3,.,many,TGTGCCAGCAGCCTGCAGGGGGACTATAGCACAGATACGCAGTATTTT,CASSLQGDYSTDTQYF
TRBV28,TRBJ1-6,TRBD1,few,TGTGCCAGCAGCCGCTCGGGACAGGGGCTTTCACCCCTCCACTTT,CASSRSGQGLSPLHF